This TCR beta chain was recorded in a study of T cell responses to AZD1222 COVID-19 vaccine (dated by TCRdb to 2020 to 2022). Regarding the complete study: AZD1222 recipients whose second dose came at about 4 weeks and those whose second dose came at about 12 weeks were combined into one group, since spike-specific TCR depth and breadth did not differ between the two schedules. A total of just over 230 trial participants underwent TCR sequencing, of whom 207 had received two doses of AZD1222 and around 26 had received two doses of the MenACWY control vaccine. Trial participants were enrolled by age into 18-55, 56-69 and 70-plus year subgroups, with approximately 160, 26 and 62 TCR-sequenced participants respectively. Overall study results and their limits: Epitopes outside the regions mutated in the B.1.351 and B.1.1.7 variants were reportedly recognized by nearly half of the unique spike-specific TCRs. Because no day 14 peak-response samples were available, the repertoires could be characterized only after the peak T cell response. Conclusions about previously exposed vaccinees are limited because only a handful of AZD1222 recipients were SARS-CoV-2 seropositive at baseline. Participants were mostly white British, with more females than males. The authors suggested clonal diversity may have been underestimated. The 56-69-year group was small, and its depth increase did not reach significance, likely because of low power. Spike-specific TCR breadth and depth rose significantly after two AZD1222 doses compared with day 0 and with MenACWY recipients. Vaccine-associated CD4 TCRs spanned the whole spike protein, with dominant responses in regions 160-218 and 743-854.

The CDR3 regions of human TCRbeta chains were analyzed by immunosequencing. As for the authors' bioinformatics: TCRs in the repertoires were matched against a reference library of SARS-CoV-2-specific TCRs that had been generated with the MIRA antigen-specificity platform. Breadth was defined as the fraction of unique TCRs that were SARS-CoV-2-associated, and depth was defined as the fraction of total T cells that were SARS-CoV-2-associated. Using the MIRA data, each spike-specific TCR was assigned both to the spike region to which the TCR was reactive and to a CD4 or CD8 class. Log10-transformed breadth and depth values were compared by one-way ANOVA with Sidak's multiple comparisons tests. Here the immuneACCESS table is served through TCRdb, limited to in-frame sequences with V and J called. Missing clones are a known gap in these copies; in checked studies unresolved V genes cover under half, and the rest lacks a known reason. Clonal size and the V and J genes are those of that table, whereas D and trimming came from the DNA. This sample gives nearly 100,000 clones in total; about 88% of them show up just once. Together, the top ten hold less than 3% of the sample.

The time point label, read with the paper, signifies: baseline before first vaccination. Vaccinee samples were obtained from the UK trials COV001 and COV002, which included a single-blind randomized controlled phase 2/3 trial of AZD1222 (ChAdOx1 nCoV-19) in healthy adults. For TCRbeta chain sequencing, PBMC samples from trial participants were taken at day 0 and at day 28 after the second dose. Regarding this clone: Its antigen remains unidentified. Base qualities were left out, and no much larger clone turns up one base away.

The CDR3 goes from the cysteine to the phenylalanine over 15 residues. The entry retains the CDR3 DNA only, 45 bases that are in frame from base 1. V gives up 3 bases and J gives up 9 bases, and the segment between their germline ends measures 15 bases. The germline V gene encodes CDR1 MDHEN and CDR2 SYDVKM. Material: peripheral blood, obtained on day 0 of AZD1222 vaccination. The clonotype was recovered from an adult in good health. The rearrangement joined TRBV28 to TRBJ1-6; the D gene assignment is ambiguous. In nucleotide form, the sequence is TGTGCCAGCAGTTTTTCCCCTTCTGGGAGTTCACCCCTCCACTTT. It translates as CASSFSPSGSSPLHF.